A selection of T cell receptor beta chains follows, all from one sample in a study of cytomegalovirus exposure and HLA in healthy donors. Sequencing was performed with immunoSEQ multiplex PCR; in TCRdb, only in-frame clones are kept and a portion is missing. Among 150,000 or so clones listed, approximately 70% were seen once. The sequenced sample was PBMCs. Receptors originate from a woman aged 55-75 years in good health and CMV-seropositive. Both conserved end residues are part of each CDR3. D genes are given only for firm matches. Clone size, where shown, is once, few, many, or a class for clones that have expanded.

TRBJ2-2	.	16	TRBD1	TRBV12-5	TGTGCTAGTGGTTTGGTACAGGGGGCTTTAAGCGGGGAGCTGTTTTTT	CASGLVQGALSGELFF
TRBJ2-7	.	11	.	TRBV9	TGTGCCAGCAGTCCAGGGGGGGAGCAGTACTTC	CASSPGGEQYF
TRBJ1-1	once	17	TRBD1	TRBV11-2	TGTGCCAGCAGCTCCCAAGGGGACAGGGGTCGGGGAACTGAAGCTTTCTTT	CASSSQGDRGRGTEAFF
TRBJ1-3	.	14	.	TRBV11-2	TGTGCCAGCAGCAACCAGGGGACTGGAAACACCATATATTTT	CASSNQGTGNTIYF
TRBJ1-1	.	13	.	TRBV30	TGTGCCTGGAGTCAAACAGTGAACACTGAAGCTTTCTTT	CAWSQTVNTEAFF
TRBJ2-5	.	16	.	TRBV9	TGTGCCAGCAGCACACATCCGGGACTCTCCAGAGAGACCCAGTACTTC	CASSTHPGLSRETQYF
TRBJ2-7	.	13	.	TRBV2	TGTGCCAGCAGTCGAGACATCCCCTACGAGCAGTACTTC	CASSRDIPYEQYF
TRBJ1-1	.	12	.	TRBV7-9	TGTGCCAGCAGCCTACTCAGGGCTGAAGCTTTCTTT	CASSLLRAEAFF
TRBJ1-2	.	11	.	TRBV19	TGTGCCAGTAGATCCCTCTATGGCTACACCTTC	CASRSLYGYTF
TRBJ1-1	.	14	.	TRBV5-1	TGCGCCAGCAGCCCGGGTTCTCGGAACACTGAAGCTTTCTTT	CASSPGSRNTEAFF
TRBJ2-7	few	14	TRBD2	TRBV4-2	TGTGCCAGCAGCCAAGTGGCGGGAGCAGACGAGCAGTACTTC	CASSQVAGADEQYF
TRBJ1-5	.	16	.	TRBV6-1	TGTGCCAGCAGTGAAGCGGGGGGGCAGGACGGTCAGCCCCAGCATTTT	CASSEAGGQDGQPQHF
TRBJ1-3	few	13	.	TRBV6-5	TGTGCCAGCAATGGGGCCTCTGGAAACACCATATATTTT	CASNGASGNTIYF
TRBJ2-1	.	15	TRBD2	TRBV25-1	TGTGCCAGCAGTAAGACTAGCGGGAGAAACAATGAGCAGTTCTTC	CASSKTSGRNNEQFF
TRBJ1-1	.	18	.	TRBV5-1	TGCGCCAGCAGCGACGGCAACAGGGACCTTTGGGCAGTCACTGAAGCTTTCTTT	CASSDGNRDLWAVTEAFF
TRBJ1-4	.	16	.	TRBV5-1	TGCGCCAGCAGCTTGGTGGGGGGGGCCTCGAATGAAAAACTGTTTTTT	CASSLVGGASNEKLFF
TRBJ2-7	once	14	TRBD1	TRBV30	TGTGCCTGGAGTGTAACAGGGGGGACCTACGAGCAGTACTTC	CAWSVTGGTYEQYF
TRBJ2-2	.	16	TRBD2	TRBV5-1	TGCGCCAGCAGCTCGGGACTAGCAGCGAACACCGGGGAGCTGTTTTTT	CASSSGLAANTGELFF
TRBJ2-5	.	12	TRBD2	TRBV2	TGTGCCAGCAGTGAACGAGGACTAGCGCAGTACTTC	CASSERGLAQYF
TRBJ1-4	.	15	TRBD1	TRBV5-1	TGCGCCAGCAGCTTGGGTGGACAGGGTCGAGAAAAACTGTTTTTT	CASSLGGQGREKLFF
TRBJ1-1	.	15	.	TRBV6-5	TGTGCCAGCAGTTCTGGACAGTTACTAAACACTGAAGCTTTCTTT	CASSSGQLLNTEAFF
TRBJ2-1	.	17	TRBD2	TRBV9	TGTGCCAGCAGCCCCCGAGTAGCGGGAGATTCCTACAATGAGCAGTTCTTC	CASSPRVAGDSYNEQFF
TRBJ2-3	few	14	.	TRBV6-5	TGTGCCAGCAGTTCCAACTTAGCTTGGGATACGCAGTATTTT	CASSSNLAWDTQYF
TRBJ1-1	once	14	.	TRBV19	TGTGCCAGTAGTATAGTACCGGGGAACACTGAAGCTTTCTTT	CASSIVPGNTEAFF
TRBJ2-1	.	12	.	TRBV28	TGTGCCAGCAGTTGGCGCAGGAATGAGCAGTTCTTC	CASSWRRNEQFF
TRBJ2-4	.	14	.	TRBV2	TGTGCCAGCAGTGAAGGCAGGGCCAAAAACATTCAGTACTTC	CASSEGRAKNIQYF
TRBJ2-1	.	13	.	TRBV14	TGTGCCAGCAGCCGCCAACAGGGTACTGAGCAGTTCTTC	CASSRQQGTEQFF
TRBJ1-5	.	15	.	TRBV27	TGTGCCAGCAGTGCAGGGGTGAATGGCAATCAGCCCCAGCATTTT	CASSAGVNGNQPQHF
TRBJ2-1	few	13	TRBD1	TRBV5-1	TGCGCCAGCAGCCCCGGGACAGGGGACGAGCAGTTCTTC	CASSPGTGDEQFF
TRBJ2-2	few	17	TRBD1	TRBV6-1	TGTGCCAGCAGTGTCTCCAGTGGGACAGGCCCCACCGGGGAGCTGTTTTTT	CASSVSSGTGPTGELFF
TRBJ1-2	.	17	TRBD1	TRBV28	TGTGCCAGCAGTCCCGGACAGGGGGCACACCTTAACTATGGCTACACCTTC	CASSPGQGAHLNYGYTF
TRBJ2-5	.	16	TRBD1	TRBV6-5	TGTGCCAGCAGTTACGCCGGGACAGGGGGCGGTGAGACCCAGTACTTC	CASSYAGTGGGETQYF
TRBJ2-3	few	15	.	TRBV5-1	TGCGCCAGCAGCTTGGAGACTAGGGTAGGAGATACGCAGTATTTT	CASSLETRVGDTQYF
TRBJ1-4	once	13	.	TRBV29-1	TGCAGCGTCCGTCAGGCAACTAATGAAAAACTGTTTTTT	CSVRQATNEKLFF
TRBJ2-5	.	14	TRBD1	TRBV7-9	TGTGCCAGCAGCGCGGGACAGGGTGCAGAGACCCAGTACTTC	CASSAGQGAETQYF
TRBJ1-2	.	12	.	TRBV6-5	TGTGCCAGTCAGGGATCTAACTATGGCTACACCTTC	CASQGSNYGYTF
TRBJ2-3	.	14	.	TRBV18	TGTGCCAGCTCACCACAAACGGTCACAGATACGCAGTATTTT	CASSPQTVTDTQYF
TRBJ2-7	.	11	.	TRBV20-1	TGCAGTGCTAGAGCTCCTACCGAGCAGTACTTC	CSARAPTEQYF
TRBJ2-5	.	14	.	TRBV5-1	TGCGCCAGCAGCTTGATTACACCCTCAGAGACCCAGTACTTC	CASSLITPSETQYF
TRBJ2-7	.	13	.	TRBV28	TGTGCCAGCAGGAGGGACAACCCCTACGAGCAGTACTTC	CASRRDNPYEQYF
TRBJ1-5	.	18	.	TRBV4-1	TGCGCCAGCAGCCAAGATCGGGGTCGTTCGGAAAGTCATCAGCCCCAGCATTTT	CASSQDRGRSESHQPQHF
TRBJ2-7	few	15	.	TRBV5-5	TGTGCCAGCACCACTGGGGCGGGGTCGTTATACGAGCAGTACTTC	CASTTGAGSLYEQYF
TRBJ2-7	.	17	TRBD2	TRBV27	TGTGCCAGCAGTCCCCGTTGGACTAGCGGGGGTTACTACGAGCAGTACTTC	CASSPRWTSGGYYEQYF
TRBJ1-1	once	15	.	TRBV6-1	TGTGCCAGCAACCTAAAAGACAGATTGAACACTGAAGCTTTCTTT	CASNLKDRLNTEAFF
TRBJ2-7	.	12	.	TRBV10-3	TGTGCCATCAGTGGGGGGGACGACGAGCAGTACTTC	CAISGGDDEQYF
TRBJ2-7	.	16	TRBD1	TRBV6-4	TGTGCCAGCAGTGACCCGGACAGGACCCTATCCTACGAGCAGTACTTC	CASSDPDRTLSYEQYF
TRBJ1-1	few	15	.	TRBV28	TGTGCCAGCAGGACCGACCGAAGCGGGAGCACTGAAGCTTTCTTT	CASRTDRSGSTEAFF
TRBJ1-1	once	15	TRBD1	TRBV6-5	TGTGCCAGCAAGCTACAGGGGCAGATGAACACTGAAGCTTTCTTT	CASKLQGQMNTEAFF
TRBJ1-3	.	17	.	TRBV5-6	TGTGCCAGCAGCTATTGGTCCGGACATAGCTCTGGAAACACCATATATTTT	CASSYWSGHSSGNTIYF
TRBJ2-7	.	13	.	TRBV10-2	TGCGCCAGCAAGCGGGTACCCTCCTACGAGCAGTACTTC	CASKRVPSYEQYF
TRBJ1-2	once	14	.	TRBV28	TGTGCCAGCAGTCCCCGCCGACATAACTATGGCTACACCTTC	CASSPRRHNYGYTF
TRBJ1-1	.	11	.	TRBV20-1	TGCAGTGCCCTTAACTCCGCAGAAGCTTTCTTT	CSALNSAEAFF